This T cell receptor beta chain was recorded in a study of blood T cell repertoires in COVID-19. Study as a whole: There were acute and convalescent COVID-19 samples, and they came from the United States, Italy and Spain. T cells, B-cell-depleted T cells, or PBMCs supplied cDNA or gDNA.

CDR1 MGHRA and CDR2 YSYEKL come from the germline V gene. CDR3 size: 14 residues. V lost 0 bases and J 4 bases, leaving 9 bases between the germline ends. As handled by the study authors: Amplified reference gene primers provided the basis for estimating nucleated cell counts. Sequenced by immunoSEQ multiplex PCR; TCRdb stores in-frame clones only, minus some. D and trimming were read from the DNA, whereas the V and J calls and clone size are those reported in that table. The repertoire holds around 250,000 clones, around 88% seen once, with roughly 7.8% in the top ten. The chain couples TRBV4-1 to TRBJ2-5; D is possibly TRBD2 (7 bases). The sequenced sample consisted of peripheral blood. The TCR comes from a middle-aged man with active or convalescent COVID-19. The CDR3 here is CASSQDRGGETQYF. The CDR3 DNA follows: TGCGCCAGCAGCCAAGATAGGGGGGGAGAGACCCAGTACTTC.